The 5 T cell receptor beta chains in this list originate from one sample, sequenced in a study of early T cells in non-severe SARS-CoV-2 infection. TCRdb passed the 5' RACE reads through MiXCR, listing each CDR3 protein once. The sample has around 28,000 distinct CDR3 sequences, 5% to 6% seen once. The sequenced material came from whole blood. The origin of the receptors is an adult who was a healthcare worker with PCR-confirmed SARS-CoV-2 infection or an uninfected control (not recorded which).

This clonotype was recorded at least ten times. This chain joins TRBV20-1 and TRBJ2-5; 8 positions match TRBD2. CDR1 is DFQATT, CDR2 SNEGSKA, per germline (reference sequence). This CDR3 has 13 amino acids. J gave up 5 bases and V 3 bases, and 5 bases lay outside the gene matches. The CDR3 sequence: CSARAGGGETQYF. The CDR3 coding sequence is TGCAGTGCTAGGGCGGGAGGAGGGGAGACCCAGTACTTC.

This clonotype was counted a few times. The CDR3 protein is CASSQEVGNNRRGQFF. Written as DNA, the CDR3 is TGCGCCAGCAGCCAAGAGGTGGGGAATAATCGCAGGGGTCAGTTCTTC. The gene calls are TRBV4-1 and TRBJ2-1; perhaps TRBD1 as D (6 bases). CDR3 length equals 16 residues. CDR1 and CDR2 (germline): MGHRA, YSYEKL. With 0 bases removed from V and 13 bases from J, the gap between germline ends came to 22 bases.

In its sample, this clonotype was seen many times. The chain employs TRBV18 and TRBJ2-7, with D unresolved. In germline, CDR1 is KGHSH, CDR2 LQKENI. The ends were cut back, 2 bases at V and 5 bases at J, with 13 bases in the middle. This CDR3 has 14 residues. The CDR3 here is CASSPSGTLHEQYF. CDR3 DNA sequence: TGTGCCAGCTCACCATCAGGAACCCTTCACGAGCAGTACTTC.

At least ten counts were recorded for this clonotype. The CDR3 sequence: CSVEGGSSYNEQFF. DNA for the CDR3: TGCAGCGTTGAAGGAGGCAGCTCCTACAATGAGCAGTTCTTC. The chain combines TRBV29-1 with TRBJ2-1; D gene uncertain. Germline CDR1 and CDR2: SQVTM and ANQGSEA. V gave up 1 base and J gave up 0 bases, with 7 bases separating them. The CDR3 runs 14 residues.

The sample holds many counts of this clonotype. The J gene is TRBJ2-1, the V gene TRBV5-1; 14 positions agree with TRBD2. From germline, CDR1 is SGHRS and CDR2 YFSETQ. J gave up 3 bases and V 3 bases, and 5 bases lay outside the gene matches. The CDR3 spans 17 residues. Written as DNA, the CDR3 is TGCGCCAGCAGCTGGGGACTAGCGGGAGAGAGCTACAATGAGCAGTTCTTC. This sequence encodes CASSWGLAGESYNEQFF.